This T cell receptor beta chain was sequenced during a study of beta chain features in type 1 diabetes. Overall study findings and caveats: There was a moderate but significant shortening of TCRB CDR3s in all four CD4+ subsets of Type 1 diabetes patients.

cDNA synthesis used the whole RNA isolate, giving expressed TCRB sequences. Sequencing was performed with immunoSEQ multiplex PCR; in TCRdb, only in-frame clones are kept and a portion is missing. The data contain some 120,000 clones, approximately 15% of them singletons. The germline gives CDR1 SSHAT, CDR2 FNYEAQ (reference sequence). There are 13 residues in the CDR3. On this clone itself: Its antigen remains unidentified. One end of the junction is discordant with germline, which a read error may explain.

The rearrangement uses TRBV7-7 and TRBJ2-1, with TRBD2 matching 7 bases. The receptor was derived from a man aged 18 to 30 with type 1 diabetes. The source material was central memory CD4+ T cells from blood. CDR3 region: CASSLGAGDEQFF. The DNA for the CDR3 is TGTGCTAGCAGCTTAGGTGCGGGGGATGAGCAGTTCTTC. Full variable domain (rest looked up from reference TRBV7-7 and TRBJ2-1): GAGVSQSPRYKVTKRGQDVTLRCDPISSHATLYWYQQALGQGPEFLTYFNYEAQPDKSGLPSDRFSAERPEGSISTLTIQRTEQRDSAMYRCASSLGAGDEQFFGPGTRLTVL.